This T cell receptor (beta chain) comes out of a study of T-cell memory formation after mild COVID-19 (dated by TCRdb to the early 2020s). About the full investigation: TCR sequence clusters from the two donors were found to be largely donor specific. Two young, previously healthy adult volunteers, one female and one male, were included in the cohort. In two donors, T-cell clones that expanded and contracted after mild COVID-19 were followed by sequencing TCRalpha and TCRbeta repertoires longitudinally.

Sequencing was performed on an Illumina NovaSeq 6000. TCRalpha and TCRbeta cDNA libraries were built by 5'RACE with constant-segment primers, adding sample barcodes and unique molecular identifiers. RNA was extracted from every sample with Trizol reagent. Libraries were amplified in two PCR steps, with a second sample barcode and Illumina TruSeq adapters added in the second step. Libraries were sequenced on an Illumina NovaSeq with 2 x 150 bp paired-end reads. Turning to the authors' computational methods: Demultiplexing of reads and collapsing into UMI-guided consensus sequences were performed with migec v1.2.7. With mixcr v2.1.11, UMI consensuses were aligned to TRA and TRB V and J templates and assembled into clonotypes. A clonotype was counted as expanded or contracted only when both edgeR and NoisET called the clonotype significant, with the noise models trained on biological replicates. For edgeR calls, the thresholds were a false discovery rate-adjusted p below 0.01 and a log2 fold-change of 1. As an exploratory analysis of dynamics, max-normalized trajectories of the 1000 most abundant clonotypes were examined with PCA combined with hierarchical clustering. Separately sequenced CD4+ and CD8+ repertoires were used to assign a CD4 or CD8 phenotype to each responding clone. TCRdb reworked the public reads: Q25 trimming with fastp, MiXCR clone assembly, productive beta chains retained. Every distinct CDR3 protein forms one entry, paired with its most common genes and DNA. TCRdb's processing, not the authors', yielded these V and J calls. The sample records about 360,000 distinct CDR3 sequences, roughly an eighth of which are singletons. In total, the top ten clones hold about 22% of the sample.

Ficoll-Paque density gradient centrifugation was the method used to isolate PBMCs. The CDR3 spans 13 residues, from the cysteine through the phenylalanine. Left in the record is the CDR3 DNA by itself, 39 bases read in frame from the first base. After removal of 10 bases from V and 3 bases from J, the junction retains 4 bases not matched to a gene. This clonotype appeared a few times. No cognate antigen has been identified for it. No base-level quality is on record; no much larger clone is a single base apart. Points the paper makes about the study in general: The second-wave clones that peaked on day 37 were not confirmed to be SARS-CoV-2 specific. Clones contracting from day 15 to 85 had balanced CD4/CD8 phenotypes, while a second wave expanding from day 15 to 37 was biased towards CD4+. Contracting CD4+ clones were located mainly in the CM and EM memory subsets, whereas CD8+ clones were found to be enriched in EMRA. Only a couple of mild cases were covered in the study, and larger cohorts including severe cases with pre-infection samples were considered necessary. The detection of some responding clones in pre-infection memory suggests that pre-existing cross-reactive memory T cells joined the SARS-CoV-2 response.

This clonotype was sampled from a man aged 18 to 29 who had mild COVID-19 (a few samples of this study predate the infection). The sample titles of this study are shuffled in the database, so cell type and time point are left out; the donor was told from shared clones. The rearrangement joined TRBV12-3 or TRBV12-4 to TRBJ2-3; 10 bases in the middle match TRBD2. The sequencing sample was made of PBMCs or a T cell subset sorted from them (not recorded which). The base sequence is TGTGCCACAGGGACTAGCGATACAGATACGCAGTATTTT. Its amino acids are CATGTSDTDTQYF.